This TCR beta chain emerged from a study of technical replicates of blood from a few donors. From germline, CDR1 is SGHKS and CDR2 YYEKEE (reference sequence). Trimming stripped 0 bases from V and 4 bases from J, with 10 bases between. The CDR3 runs to 14 residues. Profiled with immunoSEQ multiplex PCR; TCRdb holds only in-frame clones, not every one. The sample yields 80,000 to 95,000 clones, approximately 93% seen once. This clonotype was sampled from a human donor in good health. This chain joins TRBV5-5 and TRBJ1-2, with D perhaps TRBD1 (5 bases). Sequencing used T cells isolated from PBMCs. This CDR3 is CASSLGQPGYGYTF. The CDR3 nucleotides read TGTGCCAGCAGCTTGGGACAGCCTGGCTATGGCTACACCTTC.